This entry describes one T cell receptor beta chain. These data belong to a study of blood T cell repertoires in COVID-19. Study-wide context: Researchers got acute and convalescent COVID-19 samples from the United States, Italy and Spain. T cells, B-cell-depleted T cells, or PBMCs supplied cDNA or gDNA.

Authors' methods: Reference gene primer amplification in the assay estimated nucleated cell counts. Profiling relied on immunoSEQ multiplex PCR, and the TCRdb table lists in-frame clones only, not all of them. The V and J calls and the clone size are those of that table, but D and trimming were determined from the DNA. This table holds roughly 69,000 clones, approximately 79% found once. CDR3 length equals 14 residues. The V segment lost 6 bases and the J segment 5 bases; nucleotides outside the gene matches: 5. CDR1 is MNHEY and CDR2 is SVGAGI in the germline V gene. The chain carries TRBV6-5 and TRBJ1-1, with 11 bases identical to TRBD1. The sequenced sample was peripheral blood. This sequence originates from a woman between 45 and 60 years old with acute or convalescent COVID-19. CDR3: CASRGQGAGTEAFF. The CDR3 DNA reads as TGTGCCAGCAGAGGACAGGGGGCAGGGACTGAAGCTTTCTTT.